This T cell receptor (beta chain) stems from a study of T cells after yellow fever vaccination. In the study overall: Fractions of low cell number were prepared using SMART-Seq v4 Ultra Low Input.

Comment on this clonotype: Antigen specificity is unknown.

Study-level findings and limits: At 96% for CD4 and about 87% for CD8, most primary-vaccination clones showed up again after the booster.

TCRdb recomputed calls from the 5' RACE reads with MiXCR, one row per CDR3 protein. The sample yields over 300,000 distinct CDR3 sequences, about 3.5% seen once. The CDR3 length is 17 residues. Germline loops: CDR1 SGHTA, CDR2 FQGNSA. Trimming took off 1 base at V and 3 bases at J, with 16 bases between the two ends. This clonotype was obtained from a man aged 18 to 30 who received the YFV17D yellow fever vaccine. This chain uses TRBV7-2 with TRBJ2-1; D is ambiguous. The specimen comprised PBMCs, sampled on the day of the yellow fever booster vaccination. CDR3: CASSLDIPGYDYNEQFF. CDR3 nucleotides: TGTGCCAGCAGCTTAGATATCCCAGGATACGACTACAATGAGCAGTTCTTC.